This T cell receptor (beta chain) was sequenced during a study of technical replicates of blood from a handful of donors. CDR1 SGHTS and CDR2 YDEGEE come from the germline V gene. Trimming pared 0 bases from V and 6 bases from J, leaving 16 bases between. The CDR3 length is 15 residues. Generated by immunoSEQ multiplex PCR, the TCRdb table keeps only in-frame clones and is missing some. The repertoire includes tens of thousands of clones, roughly 93% of them detected once, and 0.24% sits in the top ten. The chain carries TRBV5-8 and TRBJ2-7; possibly TRBD1 for D (6 bases). Sequenced sample: T cells isolated from PBMCs. The source of this sequence is a human donor in good health. CDR3 DNA sequence: TGTGCCAGCAGCTTGGCCGCTATAAGCAGGGGCGAGCAGTACTTC. Encoded protein: CASSLAAISRGEQYF.